A single sample gave rise to the 14 T cell receptor beta chains below, sequenced in a study of response to subunit inactivated influenza vaccine. Via MiXCR, TCRdb re-called the RT-PCR reads, giving one row per CDR3 protein. This repertoire shows around 540,000 distinct CDR3 sequences, around 11% found once; its top ten account for more than 8.5%. This specimen was PBMCs from blood, taken on the day of vaccination. These receptors came from a man aged 50 to 59 who received an inactivated influenza vaccine.

The chain uses TRBV5-1 and TRBJ2-3; 14 bases are shared with TRBD2. The CDR3 contains 17 residues. Trimming cost V 4 bases and J 3 bases; bases outside gene matches: 7. CDR1 SGHRS and CDR2 YFSETQ come from the germline V gene. CDR3 DNA sequence: TGCGCCAGCAGCAGGGGGACTAGCGGGAGCCCGACAGATACGCAGTATTTT. This gives the protein CASSRGTSGSPTDTQYF.

At least ten counts were recorded for this clonotype. This chain joins TRBV4-3 and TRBJ2-1, with D hard to call. V was clipped by 2 bases and J by 0 bases, with 8 bases between them. The CDR3 runs to 15 residues. Germline lookup yields CDR1 LGHNA and CDR2 YSLEER. CDR3 sequence reads: CASSQTESSYNEQFF. The CDR3 DNA sequence: TGCGCCAGCAGCCAAACAGAGAGCTCCTACAATGAGCAGTTCTTC.

This clonotype was seen more than once but under ten times. V gene TRBV3-1 combines with J gene TRBJ2-3; TRBD2 aligns across 7 bases. Losses at the gene ends were 5 bases for V and 2 bases for J; bases not matched to a gene: 7. The CDR3 length is 15 residues. Germline loops: CDR1 LGHDT, CDR2 YNNKEL (reference sequence). The CDR3: CASSYTGTTTDTQYF. The CDR3 DNA sequence: TGTGCCAGCAGCTACACCGGGACTACCACAGATACGCAGTATTTT.

V gene TRBV6-4 combines with J gene TRBJ2-1; D call uncertain. Germline V gives CDR1 MRHNA, CDR2 SNTAGT. The germline V and J ends were trimmed by 2 bases and 12 bases, with 14 bases remaining between them. The CDR3 is made up of 13 amino acids. DNA of the CDR3: TGTGCCAGCAGTGACAGGGTGGGAAAAGGGCAGTTCTTC. This codes for CASSDRVGKGQFF.

A few counts support this clonotype. The genes are TRBV3-1 and TRBJ2-7; D not certain. There are 14 residues in the CDR3. Germline V lookup: CDR1 LGHDT, CDR2 YNNKEL (reference sequence). V lost 0 bases to trimming and J lost 2 bases, with 8 bases between them. CDR3 coding DNA: TGTGCCAGCAGCCAAGACCTTCCTCCCTACGAGCAGTACTTC. Translating it yields CASSQDLPPYEQYF.

The chain links TRBV4-3 to TRBJ2-3, with 9 bases matching TRBD2. The germline CDR1 and CDR2 sequences are LGHNA and YSLEER. V gave up 0 bases and J gave up 1 base; unmatched junction bases: 5. The CDR3 loop spans 17 amino acids. The CDR3 region is CASSQEGRGGGTDTQYF. The CDR3 DNA is TGCGCCAGCAGCCAAGAGGGGCGGGGGGGAGGCACAGATACGCAGTATTTT.

Only a few counts were recorded for this clonotype. V gene TRBV20-1 combines with J gene TRBJ2-5; D uncertain. Germline CDR1 DFQATT, CDR2 SNEGSKA (reference sequence). The CDR3 extends over 13 amino acids. The DNA for the CDR3 is TGCAGCGAAAGACCCCCAGGAGCGGAGACCCAGTACTTC. Its translation is CSERPPGAETQYF.

Only a few counts were recorded for this clonotype. This rearrangement joins TRBV19 to TRBJ2-2, with 7 bases matching TRBD1. The germline gives CDR1 LNHDA, CDR2 SQIVND (reference sequence). The CDR3 totals 16 residues. The J segment lost 0 bases and the V segment lost 4 bases, leaving 5 bases of the junction unmatched. Here the CDR3 DNA reads TGTGCCAGTAGTACTACCGGGACAGCGAACACCGGGGAGCTGTTTTTT. Protein: CASSTTGTANTGELFF.

The chain combines TRBV12-3 or TRBV12-4 with TRBJ1-4; no clear D. The CDR3 is 15 residues long. Trimming pared 5 bases from V and 8 bases from J, leaving 18 bases between. This CDR3 reads CASSLNGRVEEKLFF. In DNA, the CDR3 is TGTGCCAGCAGTCTAAATGGGAGGGTGGAAGAAAAACTGTTTTTT.

This clonotype was recorded a few times. This chain connects TRBV6-2 or TRBV6-3 to TRBJ2-5; D is perhaps TRBD1 or TRBD2 (5 bases each). The CDR3 loop spans 16 amino acids. V gave up 8 bases and J gave up 4 bases, with 23 bases separating them. In germline, CDR1 is MNHEY, CDR2 SVGEGT. The CDR3 is CASRTTRNTRGETQYF. CDR3 sequence (DNA): TGTGCCAGCCGTACAACCCGGAATACTAGGGGAGAGACCCAGTACTTC.

This sequence joins TRBV5-5 and TRBJ2-2; TRBD1 aligns across 9 bases. V lost 5 bases, J lost 4 bases, and 6 bases stayed unmatched. Per germline, CDR1 SGHKS and CDR2 YYEKEE (reference sequence). The CDR3 consists of 15 residues. The CDR3 nucleotides are TGTGCCAGCAGGGAAACAGGGGGCGGCACCGGGGAGCTGTTTTTT. This translates into CASRETGGGTGELFF.

This clonotype was recorded many times. The J gene is TRBJ2-1, the V gene TRBV29-1; D is ambiguous. Germline V gene sequence: CDR1 SQVTM, CDR2 ANQGSEA. The ends were cut back, 3 bases at V and 4 bases at J, with 7 bases in the middle. This CDR3 comprises 12 residues. In DNA, the CDR3 is TGCAGCGTTGACAACAGTTACAATGAGCAGTTCTTC. This sequence encodes CSVDNSYNEQFF.

This rearrangement joins TRBV4-3 to TRBJ1-2; D may be TRBD1 (5 bases). The V and J ends lost 6 bases and 2 bases respectively, with 10 bases between them. Germline CDR1 LGHNA, CDR2 YSLEER. The CDR3 contains 13 residues. CDR3 sequence (DNA): TGCGCCAGCAGTCCACAGGAGAACTATGGCTACACCTTC. Residues: CASSPQENYGYTF.

This clonotype appeared a few times. The V and J genes are TRBV6-2 or TRBV6-3 and TRBJ2-3; possibly TRBD1 for D (6 bases). From germline, CDR1 is MNHEY and CDR2 SVGEGT. Trimming took 5 bases from V and 0 from J, leaving 15 bases between them. The length of the CDR3 is 16 residues. The CDR3 DNA reads as TGTGCCAGCAGTATTCCTAGACAGGCTAGCACAGATACGCAGTATTTT. Translating it yields CASSIPRQASTDTQYF.